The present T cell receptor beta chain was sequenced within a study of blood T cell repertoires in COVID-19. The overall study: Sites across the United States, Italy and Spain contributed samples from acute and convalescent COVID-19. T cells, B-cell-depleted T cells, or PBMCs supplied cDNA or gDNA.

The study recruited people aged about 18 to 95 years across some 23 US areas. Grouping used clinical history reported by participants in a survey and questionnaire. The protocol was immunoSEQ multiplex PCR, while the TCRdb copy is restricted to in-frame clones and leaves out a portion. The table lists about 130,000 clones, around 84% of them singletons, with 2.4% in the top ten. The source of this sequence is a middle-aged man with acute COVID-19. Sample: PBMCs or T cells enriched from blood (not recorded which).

CDR3 sequence: CAISVPSDDEQFF. CDR3 sequence (DNA): TGTGCCATCAGTGTGCCTAGCGACGATGAGCAGTTCTTC. The J gene is TRBJ2-1, the V gene TRBV10-3; tentative D call: TRBD2 (6 bases). The CDR3 loop spans 13 amino acids. Germline V gives CDR1 ENHRY, CDR2 SYGVKD. The V and J ends lost 4 bases and 8 bases respectively, with 12 bases between them.